The entry below gives a single T cell receptor beta chain sequence along with its context. No antigen is known for it. The source of the sample is a study of Tregs in tolerant kidney transplant recipients. Produced via immunoSEQ multiplex PCR; TCRdb's table is partial and in-frame only. The sample holds around 31,000 clones, about four fifths seen once. The germline CDR1 and CDR2 sequences are SGHDT and YYEEEE. Trimming cost V 3 bases and J 3 bases, with 10 bases left between them. The CDR3 is 13 residues long. The study's findings and limits: Expanding Tregs on activated donor B cells appeared to best identify donor-specific TCRbeta clones. Validation in larger populations is needed because few patients were studied.

This TCR was sampled from a human donor in good health. The sample taken for sequencing was Tregs from blood cultured with allogeneic cells. The genes are TRBV5-6 and TRBJ2-7; D is perhaps TRBD1 or TRBD2 (6 bases each). The CDR3 loop reads CASSSQGGYEQYF. The CDR3 nucleotides read TGTGCCAGCAGCTCACAGGGAGGCTACGAGCAGTACTTC.